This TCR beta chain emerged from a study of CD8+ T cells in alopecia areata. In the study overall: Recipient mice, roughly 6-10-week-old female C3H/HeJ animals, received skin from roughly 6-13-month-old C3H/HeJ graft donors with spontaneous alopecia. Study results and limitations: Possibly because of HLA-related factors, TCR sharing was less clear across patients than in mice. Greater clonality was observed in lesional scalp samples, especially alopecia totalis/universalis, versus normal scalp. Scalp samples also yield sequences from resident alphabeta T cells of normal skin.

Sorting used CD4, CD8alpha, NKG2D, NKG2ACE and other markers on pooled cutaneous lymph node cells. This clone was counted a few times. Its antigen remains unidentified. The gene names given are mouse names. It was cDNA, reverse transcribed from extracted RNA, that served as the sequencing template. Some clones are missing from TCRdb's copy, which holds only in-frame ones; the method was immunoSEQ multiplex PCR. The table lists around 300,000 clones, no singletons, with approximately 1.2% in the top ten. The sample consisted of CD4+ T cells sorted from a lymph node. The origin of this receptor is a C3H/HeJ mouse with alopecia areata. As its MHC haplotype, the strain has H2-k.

CDR3 DNA (partial): TGTGCCAGCAGACCCGGGACAGGTGCAAACTCC. As protein: CASRPGTGANS. The full CDR3 protein is CASRPGTGANSDYTF. The chain has TRBV19 and TRBJ1-2; 8 nucleotides line up with TRBD1. The read comes to an end 4 residues before the CDR3 does, leaving the germline J gene to fill in the end. The CDR3 runs to 15 residues. Germline V gene sequence: CDR1 FNHDT, CDR2 SITEND (reference sequence). The V gene end was trimmed by 5 bases and the J gene end by 0 bases; junction bases not matched to a gene: 6.